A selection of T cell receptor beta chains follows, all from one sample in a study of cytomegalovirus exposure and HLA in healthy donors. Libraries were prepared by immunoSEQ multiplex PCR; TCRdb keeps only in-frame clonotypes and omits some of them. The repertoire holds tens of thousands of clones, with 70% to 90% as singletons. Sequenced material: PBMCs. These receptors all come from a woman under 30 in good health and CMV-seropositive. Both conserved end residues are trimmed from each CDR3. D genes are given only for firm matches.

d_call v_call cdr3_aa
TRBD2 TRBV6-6 ASGTSSGLYEQF
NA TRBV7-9 ASSLVGPGRDYT
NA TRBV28 ASSFYSNSNQPQH
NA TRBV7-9 ASSFEDEDGYT
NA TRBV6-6 ASSHASSYEQY
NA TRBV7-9 ASSTSRGNEKLF
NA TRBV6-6 ASSYSNLGPETQY
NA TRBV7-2 ASSLVRQTPYNEQF
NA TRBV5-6 ASSPQGHIEKLF
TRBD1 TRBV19 ASSSRRDRVYEQY